Listed below are T cell receptor beta chains from one sample, sequenced in a study of blood T cell repertoires in COVID-19. This table comes from immunoSEQ multiplex PCR, and its TCRdb copy is limited to in-frame clones, with some not included. The sample carries roughly 69,000 clones, 65% to 85% recorded once. Sequencing input: peripheral blood. The receptors shown here come from a woman aged 45-65 years with acute or convalescent COVID-19. CDR3s include the opening cysteine and the closing phenylalanine or tryptophan. The order of the fields is V gene, clone size, J gene, CDR3 protein. Not every row has a clone size; where given, it reads once, few, many or a size class.

v_call: TRBV12-3/TRBV12-4
clone_size: .
j_call: TRBJ2-1
cdr3_aa: CASSLELSNEQFF

v_call: TRBV30
clone_size: few
j_call: TRBJ2-1
cdr3_aa: CAWSGIAGGSYNEQFF

v_call: TRBV6-6
clone_size: .
j_call: TRBJ1-2
cdr3_aa: CASSLTDRDYGYTF

v_call: TRBV11-2
clone_size: few
j_call: TRBJ2-5
cdr3_aa: CASSLGSATTQETQYF

v_call: TRBV9
clone_size: once
j_call: TRBJ1-1
cdr3_aa: CASSVVSGVRNTEAFF

v_call: TRBV15
clone_size: .
j_call: TRBJ1-1
cdr3_aa: CATSVSRVEAFF

v_call: TRBV11-2
clone_size: .
j_call: TRBJ2-3
cdr3_aa: CASSLGLLAGGAPDTQYF

v_call: TRBV7-9
clone_size: few
j_call: TRBJ2-7
cdr3_aa: CASSFPGSYEQYF

v_call: TRBV2
clone_size: few
j_call: TRBJ2-2
cdr3_aa: CASRVGQANTGELFF

v_call: TRBV28
clone_size: .
j_call: TRBJ1-3
cdr3_aa: CASNSFRVEVSGNTIYF

v_call: TRBV6-6
clone_size: many
j_call: TRBJ2-1
cdr3_aa: CASSYSGFQGHEQFF

v_call: TRBV27
clone_size: .
j_call: TRBJ1-1
cdr3_aa: CASSLDPGNTEAFF

v_call: TRBV6-1
clone_size: .
j_call: TRBJ1-6
cdr3_aa: CASSEQEQYNSPLHF

v_call: TRBV19
clone_size: .
j_call: TRBJ1-1
cdr3_aa: CASGWGGRTEAFF